What follows is one T cell receptor (beta chain) and its context. This CDR3 contains 12 residues. The germline V gene encodes CDR1 SQVTM and CDR2 ANQGSEA. V was clipped by 7 bases and J by 4 bases, with 13 bases between them. Collection of ten milliliters of peripheral blood was performed for each donor. The data belong to a study of blood T cells in healthy people across ages. The authors ran a second PCR of about 7 to 11 cycles using a sample-barcoded 5' primer and a J-beta primer mix. TCRdb redid the calling of the 5' RACE reads with MiXCR, one entry per CDR3 protein. The sample has under 2 million distinct CDR3 sequences, roughly a third seen once; the top ten hold about 10%.

The specimen was blood. This TCR was recovered from a woman under 40 in good health. This rearrangement joins TRBV29-1 to TRBJ1-1, with D tentatively TRBD1 (5 bases). CDR3 region: CSARGVGTEAFF. In DNA form, the CDR3 reads TGCAGCGCTAGGGGAGTTGGCACTGAAGCTTTCTTT.